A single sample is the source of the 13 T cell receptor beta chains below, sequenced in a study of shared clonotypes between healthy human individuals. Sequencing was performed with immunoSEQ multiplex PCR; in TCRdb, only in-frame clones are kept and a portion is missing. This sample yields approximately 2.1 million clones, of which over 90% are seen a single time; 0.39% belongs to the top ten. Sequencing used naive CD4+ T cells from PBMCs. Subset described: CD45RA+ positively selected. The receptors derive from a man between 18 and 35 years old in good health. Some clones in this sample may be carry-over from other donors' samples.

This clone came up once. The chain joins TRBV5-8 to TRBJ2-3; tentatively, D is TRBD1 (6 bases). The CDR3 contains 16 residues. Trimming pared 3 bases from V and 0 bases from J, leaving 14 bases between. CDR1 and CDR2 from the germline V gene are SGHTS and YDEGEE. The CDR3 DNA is TGTGCCAGCAGCTCCGGCAACAGGGCGAGCACAGATACGCAGTATTTT. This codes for CASSSGNRASTDTQYF.

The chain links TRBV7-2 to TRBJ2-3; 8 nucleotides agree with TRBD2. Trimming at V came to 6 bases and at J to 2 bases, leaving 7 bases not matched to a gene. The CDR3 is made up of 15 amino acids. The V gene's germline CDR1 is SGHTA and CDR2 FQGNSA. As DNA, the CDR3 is TGTGCCAGCAGGCGTACTAGCGGTTCCACAGATACGCAGTATTTT. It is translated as CASRRTSGSTDTQYF. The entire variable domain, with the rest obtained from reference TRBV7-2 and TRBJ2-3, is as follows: GAGVSQSPSNKVTEKGKDVELRCDPISGHTALYWYRQSLGQGLEFLIYFQGNSAPDKSGLPSDRFSAERTGGSVSTLTIQRTQQEDSAVYLCASRRTSGSTDTQYFGPGTRLTVL.

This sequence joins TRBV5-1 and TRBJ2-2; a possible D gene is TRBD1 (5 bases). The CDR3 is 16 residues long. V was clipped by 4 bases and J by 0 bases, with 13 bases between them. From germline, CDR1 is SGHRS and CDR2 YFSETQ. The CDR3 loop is CASSPRQPTNTGELFF. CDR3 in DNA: TGCGCCAGCAGCCCCCGACAGCCGACGAACACCGGGGAGCTGTTTTTT.

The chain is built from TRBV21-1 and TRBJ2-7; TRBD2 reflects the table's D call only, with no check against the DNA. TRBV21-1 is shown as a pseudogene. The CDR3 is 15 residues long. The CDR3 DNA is TGTGCCAGCAACCCGCCAGCGGGAGGATCCCACGAGCAGTACTTC. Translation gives CASNPPAGGSHEQYF.

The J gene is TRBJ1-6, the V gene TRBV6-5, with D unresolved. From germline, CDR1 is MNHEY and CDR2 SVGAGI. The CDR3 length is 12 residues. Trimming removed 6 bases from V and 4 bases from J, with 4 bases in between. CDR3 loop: CASSRYNSPLHF. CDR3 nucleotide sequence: TGTGCCAGCAGCCGTTATAATTCACCCCTCCACTTT.

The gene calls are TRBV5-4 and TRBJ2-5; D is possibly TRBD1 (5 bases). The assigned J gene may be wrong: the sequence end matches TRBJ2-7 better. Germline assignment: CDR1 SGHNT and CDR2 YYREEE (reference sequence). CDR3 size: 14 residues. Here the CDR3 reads CASSFRTQTYEQYF. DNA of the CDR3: TGTGCCAGCAGCTTCAGGACACAGACCTACGAGCAGTACTTC.

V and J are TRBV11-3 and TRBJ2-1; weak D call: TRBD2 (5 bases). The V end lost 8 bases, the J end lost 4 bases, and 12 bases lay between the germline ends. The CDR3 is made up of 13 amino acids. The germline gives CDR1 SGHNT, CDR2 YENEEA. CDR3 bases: TGTGCCAGCTCCCCGGGGATATACAATGAGCAGTTCTTC. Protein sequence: CASSPGIYNEQFF.

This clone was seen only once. The CDR3 loop reads CASTGATDTQYF. CDR3 sequence (DNA): TGTGCCAGCACCGGGGCCACAGATACGCAGTATTTT. The chain combines TRBV2 with TRBJ2-3; the D call may be TRBD1 or TRBD2 (5 bases each). V shed 7 bases and J shed 2 bases, with 7 bases lying between them. The CDR3 has 12 residues. Germline loops: CDR1 SNHLY, CDR2 FYNNEI.

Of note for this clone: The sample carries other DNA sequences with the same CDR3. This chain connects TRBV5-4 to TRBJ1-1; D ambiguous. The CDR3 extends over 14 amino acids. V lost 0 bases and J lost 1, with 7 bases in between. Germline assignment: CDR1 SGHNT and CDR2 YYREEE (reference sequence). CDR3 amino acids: CASSLGGPNTEAFF. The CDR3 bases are TGTGCCAGCAGCTTGGGAGGCCCGAACACTGAAGCTTTCTTT. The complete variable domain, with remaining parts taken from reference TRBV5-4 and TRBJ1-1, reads ETGVTQSPTHLIKTRGQQVTLRCSSQSGHNTVSWYQQALGQGPQFIFQYYREEENGRGNFPPRFSGLQFPNYSSELNVNALELDDSALYLCASSLGGPNTEAFFGQGTRLTVV.

CDR3: CASSPPWPDTQYF. In nucleotides, the CDR3 is TGTGCCAGCTCACCACCTTGGCCCGATACGCAGTATTTT. This chain joins TRBV18 and TRBJ2-3, with D unresolved. Germline V gene data show CDR1 as KGHSH and CDR2 as LQKENI. Trimming took 0 bases from V and 6 from J, leaving 7 bases between them. The CDR3 consists of 13 residues.

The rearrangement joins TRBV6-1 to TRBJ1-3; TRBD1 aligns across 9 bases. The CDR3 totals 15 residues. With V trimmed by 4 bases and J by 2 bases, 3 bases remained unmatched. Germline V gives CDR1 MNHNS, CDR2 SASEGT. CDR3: CASSGGTGTGNTIYF. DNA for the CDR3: TGTGCCAGCAGTGGCGGGACAGGGACTGGAAACACCATATATTTT.

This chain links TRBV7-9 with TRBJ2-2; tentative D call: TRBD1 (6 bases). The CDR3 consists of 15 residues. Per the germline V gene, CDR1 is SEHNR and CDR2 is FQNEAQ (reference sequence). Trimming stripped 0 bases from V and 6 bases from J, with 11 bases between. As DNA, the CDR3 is TGTGCCAGCAGCTTAGCTCTATCAGGGGCCGGGGAGCTGTTTTTT. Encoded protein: CASSLALSGAGELFF.

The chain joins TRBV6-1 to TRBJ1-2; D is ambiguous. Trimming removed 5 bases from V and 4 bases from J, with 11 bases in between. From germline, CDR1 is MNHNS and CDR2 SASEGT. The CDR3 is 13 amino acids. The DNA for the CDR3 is TGTGCCAGCAGTTATTCAGGCACCTATGGCTACACCTTC. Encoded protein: CASSYSGTYGYTF.